This is a list of T cell receptor beta chains from one sample in a study of CD8 T cells in ankylosing spondylitis. Each CDR3 protein gets one entry after TCRdb re-called the 5' RACE reads with MiXCR. The sample lists some 840,000 distinct CDR3 sequences, 12% occurring once. Specimen: blood, either unsorted or a sorted T cell fraction (not recorded which). Every receptor here comes from a male donor with ankylosing spondylitis. CDR3s include the opening cysteine and the closing phenylalanine or tryptophan. The D gene is left open where the match is weak. Where a row states a size, it is once, few, many or the class of an expanded clone; other rows omit it.

TRBJ2-2 | - | TRBV10-1 | few | TGCGCCAGCAGTGCGGACGGCGCCTCCGGGGAGCTGTTTTTT | CASSADGASGELFF
TRBJ2-5 | TRBD2 | TRBV27 | few | TGTGCCAGCAGTTTAAGATCCGGGACTAGAGCGGCGGAGACCCAGTACTTC | CASSLRSGTRAAETQYF
TRBJ2-7 | TRBD1 | TRBV20-1 | many | TGCAGTGCTAGACGGACAGGGTCCCACGAGCAGTACTTC | CSARRTGSHEQYF
TRBJ1-2 | - | TRBV12-3/TRBV12-4 | few | TGTGCCAGCTCTACCTACACGGGGCCGGTGAATGGCTACACCTTC | CASSTYTGPVNGYTF
TRBJ1-2 | TRBD1 | TRBV20-1 | - | TGCAGTGCTAGAAGCGACAGGGTTCACTATGGCTACACCTTC | CSARSDRVHYGYTF
TRBJ2-3 | TRBD2 | TRBV6-5 | - | TGTGCCAGCAGTTACTCGACCGGGGGGGCCTCAGATACGCAGTATTTT | CASSYSTGGASDTQYF
TRBJ2-1 | TRBD2 | TRBV29-1 | many | TGCAGCGTTGAATCAGGGCTAGCGGGAGCTTACAATGAGCAGTTCTTC | CSVESGLAGAYNEQFF
TRBJ1-1 | - | TRBV20-1 | few | TGCAGTGCTCCCCGCTCGGGCCTCCAGTGGAATGAAGTTTTCTTT | CSAPRSGLQWNEVFF
TRBJ2-7 | TRBD1 | TRBV5-1 | many | TGCGCCAGCAGCTTGGTCGGACAGGTCTACGAGCAGTACTTC | CASSLVGQVYEQYF
TRBJ1-6 | TRBD1 | TRBV7-2 | few | TGTGCCAGCAGCGAGACAGGGAGAAATTCACCCCTCCACTTT | CASSETGRNSPLHF
TRBJ2-7 | TRBD2 | TRBV20-1 | - | TGCAGTGGTCCGCGGCCTAGCGGGAGCGCGCAGTACTTC | CSGPRPSGSAQYF
TRBJ2-5 | - | TRBV7-3 | few | TGTGCCAGCAGCTTAGAATATGAGGAGACCCAGTACTTC | CASSLEYEETQYF
TRBJ1-5 | - | TRBV7-2 | few | TGTGCCAGCTCCTCCCCAGGGTTCAATCAGCCCCAGCATTTT | CASSSPGFNQPQHF
TRBJ2-2 | TRBD2 | TRBV12-3/TRBV12-4 | many | TGTGCCAGCAGCTCGTGGACTAGCGGGGCTACCGGGGAGCTGTTTTTT | CASSSWTSGATGELFF
TRBJ2-7 | - | TRBV7-9 | - | TGTGCCAGCAGCTTTCCCCTGGGCGAGCAGTACTTC | CASSFPLGEQYF
TRBJ2-7 | - | TRBV20-1 | few | TGCAGTGCTGGAGAGGGAAGCTCCTACGAGCAGTACTTC | CSAGEGSSYEQYF
TRBJ2-2 | TRBD2 | TRBV6-1 | many | TGTGCCAGCACCGGGACTAGCGAGAGAGGGCTGTTTTTT | CASTGTSERGLFF
TRBJ1-1 | - | TRBV7-8 | - | TGTGCCAGCAGCTTAGGGGGGGAGCCTGAAGCTTTCTTT | CASSLGGEPEAFF
TRBJ2-5 | - | TRBV7-8 | few | TGTGCCAGCAGCTTTGCTGCTAAAGAGACCCAGTACTTC | CASSFAAKETQYF
TRBJ2-5 | TRBD2 | TRBV4-2 | few | TGTGCCAGCAGCCAAGATCGGGGACTAGCGGGACAAGAGACCCAGTACTTC | CASSQDRGLAGQETQYF
TRBJ2-7 | TRBD2 | TRBV28 | - | TGTGCCAGCAGAATGACTAGCGGGAGGGCGATTAGCTCCTACGAGCAGTACTTC | CASRMTSGRAISSYEQYF
TRBJ1-1 | - | TRBV18 | few | TGTGCCAGCTCTACCGGGACATCGAACACTGAAGCTTTCTTT | CASSTGTSNTEAFF
TRBJ2-7 | TRBD1 | TRBV10-3 | - | TGTGCCATCAGTGACCCGGGACAGGGAAATACCTACGAGCAGTACTTC | CAISDPGQGNTYEQYF
TRBJ1-1 | TRBD1 | TRBV5-1 | - | TGCGCCAGCAGCCCCCGGGACAGTTTGAACACTGAAGCTTTCTTT | CASSPRDSLNTEAFF
TRBJ2-3 | - | TRBV9 | - | TGTGCCAGCAGCGTAGAGGGGCACGGAGATACGCAGTATTTT | CASSVEGHGDTQYF
TRBJ2-1 | - | TRBV5-6 | - | TGTGCCAGCAGCTTTGGCGGGAACAGGAATGAGCAGTTCTTC | CASSFGGNRNEQFF
TRBJ2-5 | - | TRBV4-3 | many | TGCGCCAGCAGCCAAGTCCACAGTCATGTGGCCCAGTACTTC | CASSQVHSHVAQYF
TRBJ2-1 | - | TRBV5-1 | - | TGCGCCAGCAGCTTGGGGCTGGCCAACCCGGGTGAGCAGTTCTTC | CASSLGLANPGEQFF
TRBJ1-2 | TRBD1 | TRBV7-9 | - | TGTGCCAGCAGCTTTATTTCACAGGGGGAGCAAGGCTACACCTTC | CASSFISQGEQGYTF
TRBJ1-2 | TRBD1 | TRBV20-1 | - | TGCAGTGCACCGGGACAGCAGCTTTTCCATGGCTACACCTTC | CSAPGQQLFHGYTF
TRBJ2-3 | TRBD2 | TRBV3-1 | - | TGTGCCAGCAGCCAAAGCGGGGCTAAGGTATATTTT | CASSQSGAKVYF
TRBJ1-2 | - | TRBV20-1 | few | TGCAGTGCTAGAGATGGGGGCCGTAACTATGGCTACACCTTC | CSARDGGRNYGYTF
TRBJ2-7 | - | TRBV4-3 | many | TGCGCCAGCAGCCGCGGACGAATCTCTTCCGGGAGTCCCTACGAGCAGTACTTC | CASSRGRISSGSPYEQYF
TRBJ2-1 | TRBD2 | TRBV9 | - | TGTGCCAGCAGCGTAGTTCCGGCGGGAGGCGAGCAGTTCTTC | CASSVVPAGGEQFF
TRBJ2-7 | - | TRBV5-1 | - | TGCGCCAGCAGTCTAGCTCCGTCCCAATTCTACGAGCAGTACTTC | CASSLAPSQFYEQYF
TRBJ2-3 | TRBD2 | TRBV5-6 | few | TGTGCCAGCAGAGCGGCACTAGCGGAAGATACGCAGTATTTT | CASRAALAEDTQYF
TRBJ2-1 | - | TRBV29-1 | few | TGCAGCGTTGAAAGGACATTAAACGAGCAGTTCTTC | CSVERTLNEQFF
TRBJ2-1 | TRBD2 | TRBV4-2 | - | TGTGCCAGCAGCCCTAGCGGGAGGGCAGTGGGGAATGAGCAGTTCTTC | CASSPSGRAVGNEQFF
TRBJ1-1 | - | TRBV27 | - | TGTGCCAGCGGGCTCTCTTTAGGGGGAGGGAACACTGAAGCTTTCTTT | CASGLSLGGGNTEAFF
TRBJ1-5 | - | TRBV30 | - | TGTGCCTGGAATAGGGGGAATCAGCCCCAGCATTTT | CAWNRGNQPQHF
TRBJ1-1 | - | TRBV30 | few | TGTGCCTGGAGTCAAATGTACACTGAAGCTTTCTTT | CAWSQMYTEAFF
TRBJ2-1 | - | TRBV29-1 | many | TGCAGCGTTGAAGGGGGGGAGACCTACAATGAGCAGTTCTTC | CSVEGGETYNEQFF
TRBJ1-5 | - | TRBV18 | many | TGTGCCAGCTCACCACGGCCAGTGAGACAGCCCCAGCATTTT | CASSPRPVRQPQHF
TRBJ2-2 | - | TRBV29-1 | few | TGCAGCGTTGCAGACAATCTGAACACCGGGGAGCTGTTTTTT | CSVADNLNTGELFF
TRBJ2-3 | - | TRBV20-1 | many | TGCAGTGCTAGAGATTGGGCGAGGGGTAGCACAGATACGCAGTATTTT | CSARDWARGSTDTQYF
TRBJ1-2 | - | TRBV30 | - | TGTGCCTGGGGAAGGACAGTCGCCGCTGGCTACACCTTC | CAWGRTVAAGYTF
TRBJ2-7 | - | TRBV6-6 | - | TGTGCCAGCAGTTACTACATCTCCTACGAGCAGTACTTC | CASSYYISYEQYF
TRBJ1-1 | - | TRBV5-5 | - | TGTGCCAGCAGCAGAACCTTAACAGGCTTAGGGACTGAAGCTTTCTTT | CASSRTLTGLGTEAFF
TRBJ1-1 | - | TRBV10-3 | - | TGTGCCATCAGTGGCTACACGCAACTCGAAGCTTTCTTT | CAISGYTQLEAFF
TRBJ1-5 | - | TRBV6-2/TRBV6-3 | many | TGTGCCAGCAGTGTTGGACAGTCCCAGCATTTT | CASSVGQSQHF